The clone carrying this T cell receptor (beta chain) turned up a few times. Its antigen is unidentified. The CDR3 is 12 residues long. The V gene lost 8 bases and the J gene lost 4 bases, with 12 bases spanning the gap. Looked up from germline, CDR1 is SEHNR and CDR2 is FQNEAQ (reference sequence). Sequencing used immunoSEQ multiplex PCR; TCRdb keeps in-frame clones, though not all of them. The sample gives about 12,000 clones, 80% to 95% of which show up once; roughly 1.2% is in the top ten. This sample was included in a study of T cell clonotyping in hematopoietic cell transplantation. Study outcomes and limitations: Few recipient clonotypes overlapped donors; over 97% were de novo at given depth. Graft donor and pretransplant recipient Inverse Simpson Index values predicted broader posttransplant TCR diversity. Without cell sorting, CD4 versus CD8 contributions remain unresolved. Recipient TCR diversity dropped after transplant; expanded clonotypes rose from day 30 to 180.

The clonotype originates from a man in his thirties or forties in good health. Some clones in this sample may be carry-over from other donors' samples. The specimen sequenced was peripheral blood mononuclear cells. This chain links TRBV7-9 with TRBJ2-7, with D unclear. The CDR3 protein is CASGAGLYEQYF. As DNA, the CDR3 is TGTGCCAGCGGCGCCGGGCTGTACGAGCAGTACTTC.